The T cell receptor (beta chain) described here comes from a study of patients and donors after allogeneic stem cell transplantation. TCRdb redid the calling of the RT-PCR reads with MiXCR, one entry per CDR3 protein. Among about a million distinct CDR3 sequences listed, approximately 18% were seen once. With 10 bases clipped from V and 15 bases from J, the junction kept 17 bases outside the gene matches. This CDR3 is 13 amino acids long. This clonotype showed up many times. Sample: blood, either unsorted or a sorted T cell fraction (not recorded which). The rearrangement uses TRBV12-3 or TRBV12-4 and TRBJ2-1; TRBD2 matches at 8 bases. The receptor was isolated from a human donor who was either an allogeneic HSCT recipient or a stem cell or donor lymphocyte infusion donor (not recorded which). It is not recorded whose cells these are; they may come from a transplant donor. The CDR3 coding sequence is TGTGCCACCCTACCCCGGGAGGGCTCGGTTCCGTTCTTC. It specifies CATLPREGSVPFF.